The sequence of this T cell receptor beta chain was determined in a study of CD8+ T cells in alopecia areata. As for treatment: oral pan-JAK inhibitor, 5-10 mg twice daily. Alopecia areata patients provided lesional scalp punch biopsies and peripheral blood. It was cDNA, reverse transcribed from extracted RNA, that served as the sequencing template. Here immunoSEQ multiplex PCR was the method, and the copy in TCRdb shows in-frame clones only, minus some. Here the sample spans about 270,000 clones, around three fifths being singletons. CDR3 length: 13 residues. Germline V gene sequence: CDR1 SGDLS, CDR2 YYNGEE. Trimming shortened V by 5 bases and J by 2 bases, and 11 bases separated the two germline ends. On this clone: What it binds is not known.

Study conclusions and caveats: Among the top 100, expanded CD8+ clones, as well as scalp clonality, were significantly decreased by tofacitinib. Many expanded lesional clones persisted during tofacitinib (in both scalp and blood).

The specimen was CD4+ T cells sorted from blood, collected around week 54, from a patient treated with tofacitinib. J is TRBJ2-7 and V is TRBV9; possibly TRBD1 for D (6 bases). This receptor was obtained from a human donor with alopecia areata. CDR3 bases: TGTGCCAGCAGTCGGGACACTACCTACGAGCAGTACTTC. This encodes CASSRDTTYEQYF.